The sequence of this TCR beta chain was determined in a study of T-cell memory formation after mild COVID-19. Study observations and caveats: In pre-infection memory, a portion of responding clones appeared, which suggested that cross-reactive memory joined. Among clones contracting day 15 to 85, CD4/CD8 was balanced, whereas later expanders leaned CD4+.

V gave up 3 bases and J gave up 1 base, with 4 bases separating them. Germline V CDR1 and CDR2: LNHNV, YYDKDF (reference sequence). This CDR3 has 12 amino acids. TCRdb reprocessed the 5' RACE reads via MiXCR and lists one record per CDR3 protein. This sample carries around 470,000 distinct CDR3 sequences, 15% to 20% of them seen once, and the ten largest clones take roughly 8.4%. Remarks on this clonotype: As yet, its antigen is unknown.

This TCR was sampled from an adult woman who had mild COVID-19 (a few samples of this study predate the infection). Cell type and time point are not known. The chain is built from TRBV15 and TRBJ2-7, with unresolved D. Material for sequencing was PBMCs or a T cell subset sorted from them (not recorded which). CDR3 in amino acids: CATSRDSYEQYF. The DNA of the CDR3 is TGTGCCACCAGCAGGGATTCCTACGAGCAGTACTTC.